Shown below are 14 T cell receptor beta chains from a single sample sequenced in a study of PD-1 blockade in classical Hodgkin lymphoma. Sample time point: cycle 4 day 1 (C4D1), after about 6 weeks of nivolumab. Exposure to brentuximab vedotin varied, and each patient had relapsed following autologous stem cell transplantation. TCRdb's copy holds only in-frame clones and misses some; the assay was immunoSEQ multiplex PCR. The sample lists nearly 20,000 clones, more than 75% occurring once. The sequenced sample was peripheral blood mononuclear cells (PBMCs), obtained before the fourth cycle of nivolumab. The receptors shown here come from a human donor with classical Hodgkin lymphoma.

The V call is TRBV7-2, the J call TRBJ2-2; tentatively, D is TRBD1 or TRBD2 (6 bases each). V was trimmed by 6 bases and J by 5 bases, leaving 13 bases between them. Germline assignment: CDR1 SGHTA and CDR2 FQGNSA. This CDR3 region has 14 residues. The CDR3 region is CASSSTGRTGELFF. The CDR3 DNA reads as TGTGCCAGCAGTTCTACAGGGAGGACCGGGGAGCTGTTTTTT.

V gene TRBV13 combines with J gene TRBJ2-1, with 10 nucleotides matching TRBD2. CDR1 is PRHDT and CDR2 is FYEKMQ in the germline V gene (reference sequence). The length of the CDR3 is 16 residues. V was pared by 2 bases and J by 3 bases, with 4 bases of the junction left unmatched. The DNA of the CDR3 is TGTGCCAGCAGCTTATTCCTAGCGGGAGACTACAATGAGCAGTTCTTC. It specifies CASSLFLAGDYNEQFF. The variable domain in full, with the rest retrieved from reference TRBV13 and TRBJ2-1, is AAGVIQSPRHLIKEKRETATLKCYPIPRHDTVYWYQQGPGQDPQFLISFYEKMQSDKGSIPDRFSAQQFSDYHSELNMSSLELGDSALYFCASSLFLAGDYNEQFFGPGTRLTVL.

The rearrangement joins TRBV27 to TRBJ2-7; D possibly corresponds to TRBD1 (8 bases). CDR3 length: 14 residues. The V gene's germline CDR1 is MNHEY and CDR2 SMNVEV (reference sequence). Trimming took off 8 bases at V and 4 bases at J, with 18 bases between the two ends. CDR3 DNA: TGTGCCAGCGGCCGACAGGGGAGGGGTTACGAGCAGTACTTC. Its protein product is CASGRQGRGYEQYF.

The chain couples TRBV10-3 to TRBJ2-2; the match to TRBD2 covers 16 bases. The V gene end was trimmed by 6 bases and the J gene end by 4 bases; junction bases not matched to a gene: 8. This CDR3 comprises 18 residues. Germline assignment: CDR1 ENHRY and CDR2 SYGVKD. CDR3 bases: TGTGCCATCAGCGCTACCGGGACTAGCGGGGGGGCCACCGGGGAGCTGTTTTTT. Translated, it gives CAISATGTSGGATGELFF.

The rearrangement joins TRBV27 to TRBJ2-7, with D unclear. CDR1 and CDR2 from the germline V gene are MNHEY and SMNVEV (reference sequence). The CDR3 length is 10 residues. V shed 9 bases and J shed 6 bases, with 9 bases lying between them. The CDR3 spells CASMACEQYF. The CDR3 DNA follows: TGTGCCAGTATGGCCTGCGAGCAGTACTTC.

This chain links TRBV19 with TRBJ1-2; 7 nucleotides agree with TRBD1. Germline CDR1 and CDR2: LNHDA and SQIVND (reference sequence). The CDR3 sequence is 12 residues long. V was clipped by 5 bases and J by 8 bases; unmatched bases: 5. The CDR3 coding sequence is TGTGCCAGTAGTCCACAGGGGAACGGCTACACCTTC. Translated: CASSPQGNGYTF.

This clone was picked up a small number of times. The genes are TRBV19 and TRBJ1-1; no reliable D call. Germline CDR1 LNHDA, CDR2 SQIVND (reference sequence). With 5 bases removed from V and 5 bases from J, the gap between germline ends came to 18 bases. The length of the CDR3 is 15 residues. This CDR3 is CASSPRIGLVTEAFF. In DNA, the CDR3 is TGTGCCAGTAGTCCCCGGATAGGGTTGGTGACTGAAGCTTTCTTT.

This clone was recorded once. The chain has TRBV10-3 and TRBJ2-7, with D tentatively TRBD1 (5 bases). CDR3 length: 15 residues. Looked up from germline, CDR1 is ENHRY and CDR2 is SYGVKD. V was clipped by 4 bases and J by 3 bases, with 16 bases between them. The CDR3 loop reads CAISATGGVRYEQYF. In DNA, the CDR3 is TGTGCCATCAGTGCCACAGGTGGGGTTCGCTACGAGCAGTACTTC.

CDR3 protein: CASSLLLQPGLAPEQFF. DNA of the CDR3: TGTGCCAGCAGCTTGTTACTTCAACCGGGACTAGCACCCGAGCAGTTCTTC. The rearrangement uses TRBV5-5 and TRBJ2-1; 9 bases agree with TRBD2. With V trimmed by 1 base and J by 10 bases, 15 bases remained unmatched. CDR1 is SGHKS, CDR2 YYEKEE, per germline (reference sequence). This CDR3 contains 17 residues.

This sequence joins TRBV23-1 and TRBJ2-3; 9 nucleotides line up with TRBD2. TRBV23-1 is assigned to the ORF class and has an uncertain function. Trimming at V came to 3 bases and at J to 4 bases, leaving 11 bases not matched to a gene. The CDR3 is 17 amino acids. This CDR3 is CASSHRGLANLPDTQYF. The CDR3 bases are TGCGCCAGCAGTCACCGAGGACTAGCGAACCTTCCAGATACGCAGTATTTT.

The genes are TRBV4-2 and TRBJ2-2, with D perhaps TRBD2 (6 bases). Germline V gives CDR1 LGHNA, CDR2 YNFKEQ. This CDR3 contains 15 residues. Trimming stripped 0 bases from V and 4 bases from J, with 9 bases between. The CDR3 coding sequence is TGTGCCAGCAGCCAAGATGCCGGGGGCACCGGGGAGCTGTTTTTT. Translation: CASSQDAGGTGELFF.

The V call is TRBV10-3, the J call TRBJ1-5; maybe TRBD1 (5 bases). Germline V CDR1 and CDR2: ENHRY, SYGVKD. Trimming took off 6 bases at V and 3 bases at J, with 12 bases between the two ends. This CDR3 has 14 residues. This CDR3 reads CAIRSTGDNQPQHF. The CDR3 DNA follows: TGTGCCATCAGATCAACAGGTGACAATCAGCCCCAGCATTTT.

The chain joins TRBV18 to TRBJ1-1, with D hard to call. CDR3 size: 13 residues. The V gene's germline CDR1 is KGHSH and CDR2 LQKENI. Trimming took off 3 bases at V and 1 base at J, with 6 bases between the two ends. The CDR3 nucleotides read TGTGCCAGCTCACCCGACCAGAACACTGAAGCTTTCTTT. Translated: CASSPDQNTEAFF.

J is TRBJ1-4 and V is TRBV10-2; the D is unclear. This CDR3 is built from 13 residues. Trimming shortened V by 6 bases and J by 5 bases, and 10 bases separated the two germline ends. Germline lookup yields CDR1 WSHSY and CDR2 SAAADI. The DNA of the CDR3 is TGCGCCAGCAGCCAGAGGTACAATGAAAAACTGTTTTTT. Amino acids: CASSQRYNEKLFF.